This paragraph reports one TCR beta chain. The antigen remains undetermined. The junction does not match germline at one end; this may be a read error. Amplified regions were TCR beta CDR3 sequences from RNA transcripts. The HTBI primer set drove a first-round RT-PCR of the TCR CDR3. TCRdb re-analysed the multiplex PCR reads in MiXCR, keeping a single row per CDR3 protein. The sample includes around 380,000 distinct CDR3 sequences, approximately 13% of them seen just once. Germline V gives CDR1 SEHNR, CDR2 FQNEAQ (reference sequence). The CDR3 consists of 17 residues. The data are from a study of T cells in Graves' hyperthyroidism and ophthalmopathy. Study-level findings and limits: Most thyroid clonotypes expanded above 0.001 were also detected in blood. In simple terms, a model built on 13 V-J features told ophthalmopathy apart from stable hyperthyroidism.

Cells are PBMCs isolated from 10 ml of fresh blood. The chain couples TRBV7-9 to TRBJ1-1, with 7 bases identical to TRBD1. The material sequenced was blood. This sequence was found in a young man with Graves' hyperthyroidism that later progressed to Graves' ophthalmopathy. The CDR3 nucleotides are TGTGCCAGCAGCTTAGGAGGGGGCCTAGGGAAGGGCACTGATGCTTTCTTT. It is translated as CASSLGGGLGKGTDAFF.